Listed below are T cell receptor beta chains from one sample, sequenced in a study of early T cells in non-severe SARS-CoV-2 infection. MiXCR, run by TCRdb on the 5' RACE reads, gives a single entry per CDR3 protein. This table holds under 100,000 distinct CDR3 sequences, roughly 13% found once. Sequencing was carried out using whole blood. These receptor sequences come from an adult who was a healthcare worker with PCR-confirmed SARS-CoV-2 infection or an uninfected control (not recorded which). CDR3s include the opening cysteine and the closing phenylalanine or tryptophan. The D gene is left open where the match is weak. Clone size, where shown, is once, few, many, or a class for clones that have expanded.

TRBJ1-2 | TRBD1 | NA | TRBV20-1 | CSAPAGGVYGYTF | TGCAGTGCTCCCGCAGGGGGCGTCTATGGCTACACCTTC
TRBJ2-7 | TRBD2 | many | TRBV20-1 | CPETGGAYEQYF | TGCCCTGAGACGGGGGGGGCCTACGAGCAGTACTTC
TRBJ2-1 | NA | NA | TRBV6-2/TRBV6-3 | CASSVGRSSYNEQFF | TGTGCCAGCAGTGTGGGGCGAAGCTCCTACAATGAGCAGTTCTTC
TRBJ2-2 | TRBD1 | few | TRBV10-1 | CASRKDRENTGELFF | TGCGCCAGCAGAAAGGACAGGGAGAACACCGGGGAGCTGTTTTTT
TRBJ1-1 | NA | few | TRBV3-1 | CASSPGSLGSTEAFF | TGTGCCAGCAGCCCGGGATCATTAGGGAGCACTGAAGCTTTCTTT
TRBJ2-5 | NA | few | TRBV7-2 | CASSLERRETQYF | TGTGCCAGCAGCTTAGAGCGACGAGAGACCCAGTACTTC
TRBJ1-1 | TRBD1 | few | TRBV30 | CAWRTGGRTEAFF | TGTGCCTGGAGAACAGGGGGCCGGACTGAAGCTTTCTTT
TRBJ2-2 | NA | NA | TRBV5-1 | CASSLPGTRNTGELFF | TGCGCCAGCAGCTTGCCCGGGACGCGGAACACCGGGGAGCTGTTTTTT
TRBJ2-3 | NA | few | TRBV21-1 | CASRRRGTLGDTQYF | TGTGCCAGCAGGCGGCGGGGGACCCTCGGAGATACGCAGTATTTT
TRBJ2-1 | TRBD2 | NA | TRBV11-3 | CASSLGLAGASEQFF | TGTGCCAGCAGTCTAGGACTAGCGGGGGCCAGTGAGCAGTTCTTC
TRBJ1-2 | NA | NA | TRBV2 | CASRAGQPAYGYTF | TGTGCCAGCAGGGCCGGACAGCCTGCCTATGGCTACACCTTC
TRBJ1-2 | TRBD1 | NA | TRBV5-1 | CASSIAGTANYGYTF | TGCGCCAGCAGTATCGCCGGGACAGCCAACTATGGCTACACCTTC
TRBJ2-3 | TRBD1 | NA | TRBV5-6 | CASSIQGATDTQYF | TGTGCCAGCAGCATTCAGGGGGCAACAGATACGCAGTATTTT
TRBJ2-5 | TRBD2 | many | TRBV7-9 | CASSATSGSSGRETQYF | TGTGCCAGCAGCGCGACTAGCGGGTCCTCCGGTCGTGAGACCCAGTACTTC
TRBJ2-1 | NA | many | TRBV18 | CASSPPSVTNEQFF | TGTGCCAGCTCGCCCCCCTCCGTCACCAATGAGCAGTTCTTC
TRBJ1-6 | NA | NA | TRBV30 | CAWRPRDGVSYNSPLHF | TGTGCCTGGAGACCCCGGGACGGTGTCTCCTATAATTCACCCCTCCACTTT
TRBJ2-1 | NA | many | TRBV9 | CASSVAPYEQFF | TGTGCCAGCAGCGTAGCCCCGTATGAGCAGTTCTTC
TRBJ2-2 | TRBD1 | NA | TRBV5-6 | CASSFYRTGGGNTGELFF | TGTGCCAGCAGCTTTTACCGGACAGGGGGCGGTAACACCGGGGAGCTGTTTTTT
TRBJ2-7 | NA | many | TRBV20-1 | CSFRPDTAYEQYF | TGCAGTTTCCGGCCGGACACCGCCTACGAGCAGTACTTC
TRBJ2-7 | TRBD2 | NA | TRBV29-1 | CSVDLAGNSRQYF | TGCAGCGTTGACCTAGCGGGGAACTCGAGGCAGTACTTC
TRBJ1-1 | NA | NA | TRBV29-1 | CSVSSSGGFAEAFF | TGCAGCGTTAGTTCCTCGGGGGGTTTCGCTGAAGCTTTCTTT
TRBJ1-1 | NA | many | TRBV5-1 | CASSLARGPEAFF | TGCGCCAGCAGCTTGGCCAGGGGACCTGAAGCTTTCTTT
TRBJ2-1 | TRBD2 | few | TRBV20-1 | CSAILLAGAPGDEQFF | TGCAGTGCTATTCTCCTAGCGGGGGCCCCGGGGGATGAGCAGTTCTTC
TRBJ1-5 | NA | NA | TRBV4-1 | CASSQGGLPNQPQHF | TGCGCCAGCAGCCAAGGGGGGCTCCCCAATCAGCCCCAGCATTTT
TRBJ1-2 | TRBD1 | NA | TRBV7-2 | CASSLIWGQGFYGYTF | TGTGCCAGCAGCTTAATCTGGGGACAGGGGTTCTATGGCTACACCTTC
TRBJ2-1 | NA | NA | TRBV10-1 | CASSEGGSYNEQFF | TGCGCCAGCAGTGAGGGGGGGTCCTACAATGAGCAGTTCTTC
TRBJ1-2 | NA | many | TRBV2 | CASSGERKGGVYGYTF | TGTGCCAGCAGTGGTGAGCGAAAGGGGGGCGTCTATGGCTACACCTTC
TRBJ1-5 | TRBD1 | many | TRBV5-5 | CASSFGTGGSTRQPQHF | TGTGCCAGCAGCTTCGGGACAGGGGGCTCAACGCGCCAGCCCCAGCATTTT
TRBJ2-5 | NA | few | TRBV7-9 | CASSLEVQETQYF | TGTGCCAGCAGCCTTGAGGTCCAAGAGACCCAGTACTTC
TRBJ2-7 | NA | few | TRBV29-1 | CSVVTSSYEQYF | TGCAGCGTTGTCACAAGCTCCTACGAGCAGTACTTC
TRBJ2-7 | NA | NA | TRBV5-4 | CASSKPTGRGPYEQYF | TGTGCCAGCAGCAAGCCGACAGGAAGAGGGCCCTACGAGCAGTACTTC
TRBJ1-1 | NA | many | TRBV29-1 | CSVSTSPAEAFF | TGCAGCGTCTCTACATCCCCGGCTGAAGCTTTCTTT
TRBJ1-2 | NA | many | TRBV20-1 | CSARDPLGGPRGGYTF | TGCAGTGCTAGAGATCCCCTCGGAGGGCCCCGGGGAGGCTACACCTTC
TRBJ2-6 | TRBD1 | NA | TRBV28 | CASGQGSGANVLTF | TGTGCCAGCGGACAGGGCTCTGGGGCCAACGTCCTGACTTTC
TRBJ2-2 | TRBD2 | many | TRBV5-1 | CASSFSGGDTGELFF | TGCGCCAGCAGCTTCAGCGGGGGGGACACCGGGGAGCTGTTTTTT
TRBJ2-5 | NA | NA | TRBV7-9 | CASTTLARSEETQYF | TGTGCCAGCACAACCTTAGCGCGGTCGGAGGAGACCCAGTACTTC
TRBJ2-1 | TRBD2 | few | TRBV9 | CASSGGLAGWDEQFF | TGTGCCAGCAGCGGCGGACTAGCGGGTTGGGATGAGCAGTTCTTC
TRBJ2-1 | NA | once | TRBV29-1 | CSVDKDEQFF | TGCAGCGTTGATAAGGATGAGCAGTTCTTC
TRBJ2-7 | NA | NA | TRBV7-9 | CASSWGPNSYEQYF | TGTGCCAGCAGCTGGGGTCCTAACTCCTACGAGCAGTACTTC
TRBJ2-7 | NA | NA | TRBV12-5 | CASGFPTGRTYEQYF | TGTGCTAGTGGTTTCCCAACTGGCAGAACCTACGAGCAGTACTTC
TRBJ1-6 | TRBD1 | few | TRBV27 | CASRITGAGRSYNSPLHF | TGTGCCAGCAGGATAACAGGGGCCGGGCGCTCCTATAATTCACCCCTCCACTTT
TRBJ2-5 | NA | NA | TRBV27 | CASSPTSFQETQYF | TGTGCCAGCAGCCCAACTAGCTTCCAAGAGACCCAGTACTTC
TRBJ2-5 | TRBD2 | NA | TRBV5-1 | CASSIGGKRGRQETQYF | TGCGCCAGCAGCATTGGAGGCAAGCGGGGGCGCCAAGAGACCCAGTACTTC
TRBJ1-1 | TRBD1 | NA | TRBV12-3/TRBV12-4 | CASSIGTGPAEAFF | TGTGCCAGCAGCATCGGGACAGGGCCCGCTGAAGCTTTCTTT
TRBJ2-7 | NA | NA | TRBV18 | CASSPTTPNRDAYEQYF | TGTGCCAGCTCACCAACAACGCCAAACCGGGACGCCTACGAGCAGTACTTC
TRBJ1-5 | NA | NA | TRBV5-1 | CASRFRAAPVSNQPQHF | TGCGCCAGCAGGTTCAGGGCAGCCCCCGTGAGCAATCAGCCCCAGCATTTT
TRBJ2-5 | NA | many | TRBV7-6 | CASSPYQETQYF | TGTGCCAGCAGCCCATACCAAGAGACCCAGTACTTC
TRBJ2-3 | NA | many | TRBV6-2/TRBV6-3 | CASSYSTPAGGTDTQYF | TGTGCCAGCAGTTACTCGACTCCAGCGGGCGGCACAGATACGCAGTATTTT